This paragraph reports one TCR beta chain. Germline V CDR1 and CDR2: SGDLS, YYNGEE. The V segment lost 0 bases and the J segment 4 bases; nucleotides outside the gene matches: 5. There are 16 residues in the CDR3. This entry is derived from a study of T cells after yellow fever vaccination. The authors made TCR cDNA by 5'RACE template switching, adding a universal primer site and UMIs. One entry per CDR3 protein results from TCRdb running MiXCR on the 5' RACE reads. The data show fewer than 650,000 distinct CDR3 sequences, just over 20% seen once. The rearrangement links TRBV9 to TRBJ2-3, with 10 bases matching TRBD2. The source of this sequence is a young man who received the YFV17D yellow fever vaccine. Specimen: PBMCs, collected roughly 23 days after the first yellow fever vaccination. The CDR3, as DNA: TGTGCCAGCAGCGTAGGAGCGGGGGGGCCTTCAGATACGCAGTATTTT. Translating gives CASSVGAGGPSDTQYF.